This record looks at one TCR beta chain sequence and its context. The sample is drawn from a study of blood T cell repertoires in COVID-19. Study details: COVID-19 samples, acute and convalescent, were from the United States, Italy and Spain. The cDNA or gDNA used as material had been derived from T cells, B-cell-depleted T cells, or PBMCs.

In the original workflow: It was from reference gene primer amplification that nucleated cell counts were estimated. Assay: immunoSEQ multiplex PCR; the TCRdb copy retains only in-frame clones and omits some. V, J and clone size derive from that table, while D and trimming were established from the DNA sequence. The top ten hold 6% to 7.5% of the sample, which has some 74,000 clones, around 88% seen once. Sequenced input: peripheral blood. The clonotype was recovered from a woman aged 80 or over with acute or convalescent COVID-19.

The CDR3 sequence is CASRSDSFDNSPLHF. The DNA for the CDR3 is TGCGCCAGCAGATCGGACAGCTTCGATAATTCACCCCTCCACTTT. This chain links TRBV5-1 with TRBJ1-6, with a tentative D call TRBD1 (6 bases). Germline lookup yields CDR1 SGHRS and CDR2 YFSETQ. This CDR3 contains 15 residues. Trimming cost V 5 bases and J 5 bases, with 14 bases left between them. The full variable domain, rest sourced from reference TRBV5-1 and TRBJ1-6, is KAGVTQTPRYLIKTRGQQVTLSCSPISGHRSVSWYQQTPGQGLQFLFEYFSETQRNKGNFPGRFSGRQFSNSRSEMNVSTLELGDSALYLCASRSDSFDNSPLHFGNGTRLTVT.